This T cell receptor beta chain was found in a study of OX40 agonist ivuxolimab in advanced cancers. Study information: Every 2 weeks, ivuxolimab was infused into the patients intravenously at between 0.01 and 10 mg/kg. Study findings and constraints: CD8+ T cells averaged more expanded clones than CD4+. Normalized T-cell clonal expansion was also low in some nonresponders.

About this clone: The target antigen is unknown.

Peripheral blood came from all dose cohorts at three timepoints. The protocol was immunoSEQ multiplex PCR, while the TCRdb copy is restricted to in-frame clones and leaves out a portion. The repertoire consists of around 90,000 clones, with 92% occurring once and the leading ten covering around 1.1%. This CDR3 region has 13 residues. With 5 bases removed from V and 1 base from J, the gap between germline ends came to 8 bases. CDR1 and CDR2 (germline): SEHNR, FQNEAQ (reference sequence). This specimen was CD4+ or CD8+ T cells sorted from blood, taken in a trial of the OX40 agonist ivuxolimab. V is TRBV7-9 and J is TRBJ2-5; weak D call: TRBD1 (6 bases). This TCR derives from an adult with an advanced solid tumor such as melanoma, head and neck, liver or kidney cancer. Here the CDR3 reads CASSRDIQETQYF. DNA for the CDR3: TGTGCCAGCAGCCGGGACATCCAAGAGACCCAGTACTTC.